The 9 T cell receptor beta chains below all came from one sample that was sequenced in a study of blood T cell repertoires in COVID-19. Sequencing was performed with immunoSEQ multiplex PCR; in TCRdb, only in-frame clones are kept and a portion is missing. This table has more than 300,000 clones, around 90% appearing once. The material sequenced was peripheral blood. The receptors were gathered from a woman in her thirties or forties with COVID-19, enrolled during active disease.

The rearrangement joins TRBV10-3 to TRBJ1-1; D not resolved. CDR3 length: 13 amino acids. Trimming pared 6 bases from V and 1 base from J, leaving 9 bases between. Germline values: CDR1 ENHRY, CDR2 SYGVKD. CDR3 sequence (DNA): TGTGCCATCAGACCGACGGGGAACACTGAAGCTTTCTTT. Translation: CAIRPTGNTEAFF.

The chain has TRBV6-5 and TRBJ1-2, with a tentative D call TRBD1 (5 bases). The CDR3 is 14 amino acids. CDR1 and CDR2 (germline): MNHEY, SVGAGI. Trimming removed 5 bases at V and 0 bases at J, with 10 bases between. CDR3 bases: TGTGCCAGCAGTCCGCCAGGGACTAACTATGGCTACACCTTC. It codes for CASSPPGTNYGYTF.

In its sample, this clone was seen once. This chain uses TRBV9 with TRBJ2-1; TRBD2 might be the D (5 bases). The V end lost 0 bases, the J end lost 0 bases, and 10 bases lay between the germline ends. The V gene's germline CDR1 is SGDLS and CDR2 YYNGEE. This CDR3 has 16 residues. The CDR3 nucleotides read TGTGCCAGCAGCGTAGATCCGGGGAGCTCCTACAATGAGCAGTTCTTC. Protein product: CASSVDPGSSYNEQFF.

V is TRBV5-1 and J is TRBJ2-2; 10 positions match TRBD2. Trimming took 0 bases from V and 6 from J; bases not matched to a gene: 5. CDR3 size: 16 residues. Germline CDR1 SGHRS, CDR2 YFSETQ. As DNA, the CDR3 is TGCGCCAGCAGCTTGGCGGCTAGCGGGAGACCCGGGGAGCTGTTTTTT. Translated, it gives CASSLAASGRPGELFF.

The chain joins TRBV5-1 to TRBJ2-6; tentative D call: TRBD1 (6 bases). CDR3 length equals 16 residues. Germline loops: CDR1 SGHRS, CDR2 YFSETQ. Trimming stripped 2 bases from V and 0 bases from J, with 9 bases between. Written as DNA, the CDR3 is TGCGCCAGCAGCTTAGACAGGCCCTCTGGGGCCAACGTCCTGACTTTC. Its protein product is CASSLDRPSGANVLTF.

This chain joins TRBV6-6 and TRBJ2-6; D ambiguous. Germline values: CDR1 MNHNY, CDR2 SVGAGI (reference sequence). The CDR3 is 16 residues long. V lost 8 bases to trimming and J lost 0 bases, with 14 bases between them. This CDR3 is CASLAVGLSGANVLTF. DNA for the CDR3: TGTGCCAGCCTTGCCGTCGGTCTCTCTGGGGCCAACGTCCTGACTTTC.

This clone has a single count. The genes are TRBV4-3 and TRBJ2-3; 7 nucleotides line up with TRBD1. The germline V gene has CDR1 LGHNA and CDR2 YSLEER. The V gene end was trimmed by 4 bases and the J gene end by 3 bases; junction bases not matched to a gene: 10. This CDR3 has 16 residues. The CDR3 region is CASSLHVKTGTDTQYF. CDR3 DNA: TGCGCCAGCAGCCTACACGTTAAGACAGGGACAGATACGCAGTATTTT.

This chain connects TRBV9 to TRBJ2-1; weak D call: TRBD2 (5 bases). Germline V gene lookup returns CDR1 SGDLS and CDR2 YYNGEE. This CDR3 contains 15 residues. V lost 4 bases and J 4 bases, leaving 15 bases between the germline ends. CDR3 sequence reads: CASSPPPGLYNEQFF. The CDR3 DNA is TGTGCCAGCAGCCCCCCCCCGGGGTTATACAATGAGCAGTTCTTC.

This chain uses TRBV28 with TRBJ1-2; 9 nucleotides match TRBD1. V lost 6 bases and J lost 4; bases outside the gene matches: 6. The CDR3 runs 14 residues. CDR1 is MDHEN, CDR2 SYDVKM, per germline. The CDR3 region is CASRRQGGTYGYTF. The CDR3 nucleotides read TGTGCCAGCAGGAGACAGGGGGGGACCTATGGCTACACCTTC.